What follows are 24 T cell receptor beta chains derived from one specimen sequenced in a study of shared clonotypes between healthy human individuals (dated by TCRdb to about 2020). Preparation of the library involved the immunoSEQ multiplex PCR assay. TCRdb provides this immuneACCESS table in a form limited to in-frame rearrangements. Some clones are lacking; in checked studies, under half of them reflect an unresolved V gene, and why the rest are absent is not known. Recorded for this sample are roughly 2,000,000 clones; 80% to 95% of them occurred a single time. Around 1.7% of the sample goes to the ten largest clones. For the CD8 naive samples, CD45RO-negative cells were positively selected for CCR7, yielding a CD45RA+CCR7+ population from which TemRA cells were excluded. The sample taken for sequencing was naive CD8+ T cells from PBMCs. This sample's cell subset or site label indicates: CD45RA+CCR7+. These receptors all stem from a man younger than 35 in good health. Some clones in this sample may be carry-over from other donors' samples.

This rearrangement joins TRBV7-8 to TRBJ2-5; D may match TRBD1 or TRBD2 (5 bases each). Trimming shortened V by 5 bases and J by 3 bases, and 19 bases separated the two germline ends. The CDR3 spans 16 residues. Per the germline V gene, CDR1 is SGHVS and CDR2 is FQNEAQ. The CDR3 nucleotides are TGTGCCAGCAGCCACGCCGGGACCTTTCGGGAAGAGACCCAGTACTTC. This codes for CASSHAGTFREETQYF.

CDR3 residues: CASSLAPFPGLAAYYNEQFF. Written as DNA, the CDR3 is TGTGCCAGCAGCTTAGCTCCCTTTCCGGGGCTAGCGGCTTATTACAATGAGCAGTTCTTC. The chain has TRBV7-8 and TRBJ2-1; TRBD2 matches at 7 bases. After removal of 0 bases from V and 4 bases from J, the junction contained 18 bases not matched to a gene. CDR3 length equals 20 residues. Per germline, CDR1 SGHVS and CDR2 FQNEAQ.

This clone appeared a single time. The same CDR3 can be traced to other DNA sequences in this sample. V gene TRBV29-1 combines with J gene TRBJ2-7, with TRBD1 matching 11 bases. CDR1 and CDR2 from the germline V gene are SQVTM and ANQGSEA. The trim removed 3 bases at V and 4 bases at J, leaving 5 bases unmatched. There are 14 residues in the CDR3. The CDR3 coding sequence is TGCAGCGTTGAGGGGACAGGGGGGAGGTACGAGCAGTACTTC. It yields the protein CSVEGTGGRYEQYF.

V and J are TRBV7-9 and TRBJ2-1; D possibly matches TRBD1 or TRBD2 (5 bases each). Germline V CDR1 and CDR2: SEHNR, FQNEAQ (reference sequence). Trimming took off 4 bases at V and 10 bases at J, with 14 bases between the two ends. The CDR3 runs to 13 residues. The CDR3 loop reads CASSWPSGHEQFF. The CDR3, as DNA: TGTGCCAGCAGCTGGCCCTCGGGGCACGAGCAGTTCTTC.

J is TRBJ1-5 and V is TRBV5-5; the D gene is possibly TRBD1 (6 bases). Trimming took off 5 bases at V and 0 bases at J, with 15 bases between the two ends. CDR1 and CDR2 (germline): SGHKS, YYEKEE (reference sequence). This CDR3 is built from 16 residues. CDR3 nucleotides: TGTGCCAGCAGTCCCACCGGACAGTATAGCAATCAGCCCCAGCATTTT. This codes for CASSPTGQYSNQPQHF.

Of note for this clone: Distinct nucleotide sequences in the sample also encode this CDR3. J is TRBJ2-7 and V is TRBV9; D is possibly TRBD2 (5 bases). Trimming took off 0 bases at V and 3 bases at J, with 10 bases between the two ends. The CDR3 spans 14 residues. Germline V gives CDR1 SGDLS, CDR2 YYNGEE. The CDR3 is CASSVGSGDYEQYF. The CDR3 DNA reads as TGTGCCAGCAGCGTAGGGTCCGGGGACTACGAGCAGTACTTC.

The chain links TRBV7-2 to TRBJ1-2; D may be TRBD1 (6 bases). The germline CDR1 and CDR2 sequences are SGHTA and FQGNSA. This CDR3 comprises 15 residues. Trimming took 4 bases from V and 2 from J, leaving 14 bases between them. The CDR3 sequence is CASSWGAKKNYGYTF. CDR3 in DNA: TGTGCCAGCAGCTGGGGGGCAAAGAAAAACTATGGCTACACCTTC. The complete variable domain, with remaining parts taken from reference TRBV7-2 and TRBJ1-2, reads GAGVSQSPSNKVTEKGKDVELRCDPISGHTALYWYRQSLGQGLEFLIYFQGNSAPDKSGLPSDRFSAERTGGSVSTLTIQRTQQEDSAVYLCASSWGAKKNYGYTFGSGTRLTVV.

This chain uses TRBV4-1 with TRBJ2-1; the D is unclear. This CDR3 contains 17 residues. V was clipped by 0 bases and J by 2 bases, with 14 bases between them. The germline CDR1 and CDR2 sequences are MGHRA and YSYEKL. The CDR3 DNA reads as TGCGCCAGCAGCCAAGACGTGTTTCCTGGCACCTACAATGAGCAGTTCTTC. Protein: CASSQDVFPGTYNEQFF.

This chain connects TRBV7-9 to TRBJ1-1; a weak D match, TRBD1 (5 bases). The CDR3 is 16 amino acids. The ends were cut back, 2 bases at V and 0 bases at J, with 13 bases in the middle. CDR1 and CDR2 from the germline V gene are SEHNR and FQNEAQ (reference sequence). The CDR3 region is CASSLPGVEMNTEAFF. CDR3 in DNA: TGTGCCAGCAGCTTACCGGGGGTTGAAATGAACACTGAAGCTTTCTTT.

The chain has TRBV6-6 and TRBJ1-1; 7 nucleotides agree with TRBD1. Germline CDR1 MNHNY, CDR2 SVGAGI (reference sequence). With 6 bases clipped from V and 1 base from J, the junction kept 2 bases outside the gene matches. This CDR3 is 13 amino acids long. CDR3 DNA: TGTGCCAGCAGACAGGGGACGAACACTGAAGCTTTCTTT. It yields the protein CASRQGTNTEAFF.

The rearrangement joins TRBV5-6 to TRBJ2-5, with 9 bases identical to TRBD1. V shed 2 bases, J shed 1 base, and the junction held 6 bases outside the gene matches. Germline V gene data show CDR1 as SGHDT and CDR2 as YYEEEE. The CDR3 is 16 amino acids. In DNA, the CDR3 is TGTGCCAGCAGCTTACTTCGGACAGGGGCCCAAGAGACCCAGTACTTC. Translated: CASSLLRTGAQETQYF.

Points on this clone: This same CDR3 is encoded by further DNA sequences in the sample. The chain links TRBV5-1 to TRBJ2-7; unclear D gene. CDR1 is SGHRS, CDR2 YFSETQ, per germline. The CDR3 loop spans 13 amino acids. V shed 2 bases and J shed 3 bases, with 9 bases lying between them. Here the CDR3 reads CASSLGQNYEQYF. CDR3 DNA sequence: TGCGCCAGCAGCTTAGGGCAGAACTACGAGCAGTACTTC.

The J gene is TRBJ1-5, the V gene TRBV27; D is ambiguous. V lost 6 bases to trimming and J lost 11 bases, with 14 bases between them. This CDR3 has 12 residues. Germline V CDR1 and CDR2: MNHEY, SMNVEV (reference sequence). CDR3 region: CASSQLFESQHF. DNA of the CDR3: TGTGCCAGCAGCCAACTCTTCGAGTCCCAGCATTTT.

The CDR3 bases are TGCGCCAGCAGCTTTAGAAACTGGCAGTACGAGCAGTACTTC. This translates into CASSFRNWQYEQYF. This chain connects TRBV5-1 to TRBJ2-7; D not resolved. Germline lookup yields CDR1 SGHRS and CDR2 YFSETQ. The CDR3 has 14 residues. V lost 2 bases, J lost 4 bases, and 13 bases lay in between.

This clone has just a few counts. The chain employs TRBV19 and TRBJ1-1; D remains ambiguous. The V gene lost 10 bases and the J gene lost 1 base, with 16 bases spanning the gap. The CDR3 is 14 residues long. Germline lookup yields CDR1 LNHDA and CDR2 SQIVND (reference sequence). The CDR3 coding sequence is TGTGCCACCCGCCCCTACATGTGGAACACTGAAGCTTTCTTT. This gives the protein CATRPYMWNTEAFF.

The V gene is TRBV28, the J gene TRBJ2-7, with D possibly matching TRBD1 (5 bases). Trimming cost V 4 bases and J 2 bases, with 15 bases left between them. CDR1 is MDHEN and CDR2 is SYDVKM in the germline V gene. This CDR3 has 15 amino acids. The chain's CDR3 is CASSSTAPTPYEQYF. The CDR3 nucleotides are TGTGCCAGCAGTTCGACAGCCCCGACGCCCTACGAGCAGTACTTC.

This chain connects TRBV28 to TRBJ2-7, with 8 bases aligning to TRBD1. V lost 4 bases and J lost 9; bases outside the gene matches: 2. The CDR3 consists of 11 residues. Germline lookup yields CDR1 MDHEN and CDR2 SYDVKM. The CDR3 loop reads CASSSDRGQYF. CDR3 nucleotides: TGTGCCAGCAGTTCCGACAGGGGGCAGTACTTC.

Regarding this clone: Other DNA sequences in this specimen translate into the identical CDR3. The rearrangement uses TRBV11-2 and TRBJ1-1; TRBD1 is a possible D gene (5 bases). Between the trimmed V and J ends, which lost 3 bases and 1 base, there was a span of 9 bases. CDR1 is SGHAT, CDR2 FQNNGV, per germline. This CDR3 has 14 amino acids. CDR3 sequence reads: CASSLVGGNTEAFF. The DNA for the CDR3 is TGTGCCAGCAGCTTGGTTGGGGGGAACACTGAAGCTTTCTTT.

This chain connects TRBV6-5 to TRBJ2-1; D is undetermined. The CDR3 is 15 amino acids. V was trimmed by 4 bases and J by 6 bases, leaving 16 bases between them. CDR1 MNHEY and CDR2 SVGAGI come from the germline V gene. The CDR3 spells CASSSRSWSGNEQFF. DNA of the CDR3: TGTGCCAGCAGTTCTCGGTCCTGGTCCGGCAATGAGCAGTTCTTC.

The chain carries TRBV2 and TRBJ2-7; D remains ambiguous. The germline V and J ends were trimmed by 4 bases and 4 bases, with 17 bases remaining between them. The germline CDR1 and CDR2 sequences are SNHLY and FYNNEI. The CDR3 runs 15 residues. Here the CDR3 reads CASSAPGVANYEQYF. CDR3 DNA: TGTGCCAGCAGTGCCCCCGGCGTCGCTAATTACGAGCAGTACTTC.

Here the CDR3 reads CAISELNGATSGANVLTF. The DNA for the CDR3 is TGTGCCATCAGTGAGTTGAATGGGGCCACCTCTGGGGCCAACGTCCTGACTTTC. This chain links TRBV10-3 with TRBJ2-6, with a weak D call TRBD1 (5 bases). Trimming left V 1 base short and J 0 bases short, with 13 bases between. Germline CDR1 reads ENHRY; CDR2 reads SYGVKD. The CDR3 length is 18 residues.

The chain uses TRBV11-2 and TRBJ1-1, with 8 bases lining up with TRBD1. Germline V CDR1 and CDR2: SGHAT, FQNNGV. J gave up 7 bases and V 5 bases, and 9 bases lay outside the gene matches. The CDR3 extends over 14 amino acids. The CDR3 spells CASSLQTGVDEAFF. DNA for the CDR3: TGTGCCAGCAGCCTACAGACAGGGGTGGATGAAGCTTTCTTT.

This chain links TRBV25-1 with TRBJ1-6; D is unclear. V lost 4 bases and J 10 bases, leaving 11 bases between the germline ends. This CDR3 comprises 13 residues. The germline V gene encodes CDR1 MGHDK and CDR2 SYGVNS. The DNA of the CDR3 is TGTGCCAGCAGTGCCCGCCCCGGGTCACCCCTCCACTTT. This gives the protein CASSARPGSPLHF.

This clone appeared a few times. The same CDR3 is also encoded by other DNA sequences in this sample. This chain joins TRBV28 and TRBJ2-7, with D perhaps TRBD2 (5 bases). This CDR3 region has 14 residues. CDR1 is MDHEN and CDR2 is SYDVKM in the germline V gene. Trimming cost V 2 bases and J 4 bases, with 12 bases left between them. The CDR3 here is CASSLISGRYEQYF. CDR3 coding DNA: TGTGCCAGCAGTTTAATTTCGGGAAGATACGAGCAGTACTTC.